The sequence of this T cell receptor (beta chain) was determined in a study of T cell changes during pregnancy in multiple sclerosis. The method was immunoSEQ multiplex PCR; TCRdb's version includes in-frame clones alone and lacks a portion of them. In the table there are over 50,000 clones, approximately 89% of which are singletons. V gave up 9 bases and J gave up 4 bases; unmatched junction bases: 11. CDR3 length equals 15 residues. Germline CDR1 and CDR2: SGHDT and YYEEEE. The chain joins TRBV5-6 to TRBJ1-2; 11 bases are a match to TRBD1. Sequences were derived from peripheral blood, sampled after pregnancy. The source is a female donor with multiple sclerosis, enrolled in a pregnancy study. The CDR3 sequence: CATERTGGDSYGYTF. CDR3 DNA sequence: TGTGCCACAGAAAGGACAGGGGGCGATAGCTATGGCTACACCTTC.